What follows are 17 T cell receptor beta chains derived from one specimen sequenced in a study of prognosis after radiotherapy for stage I lung cancer. Amplification of TCR beta CDR3 from genomic DNA used two-round multiplex PCR. Amplification during the initial PCR round employed primers specific to each TRBV and TRBJ gene. Each CDR3 protein is one row after TCRdb ran MiXCR on the multiplex PCR reads. Among approximately 35,000 distinct CDR3 sequences listed, under 40% were seen once. The sequencing used PBMCs, collected before or after stereotactic body radiation therapy (not recorded which). Receptors originate from a donor at least 50 years old with non-small cell lung cancer.

This clonotype was recorded many times. The J gene is TRBJ2-7, the V gene TRBV6-1, with D uncertain. The CDR3 contains 12 residues. Germline CDR1 reads MNHNS; CDR2 reads SASEGT. V lost 3 bases to trimming and J lost 7 bases, with 10 bases between them. CDR3 residues: CASSDWVWEQYF. CDR3 bases: TGTGCCAGCAGTGATTGGGTTTGGGAGCAGTACTTC.

In its sample, this clonotype ranks as medium-sized (0.01 to 0.1%). CDR3 in amino acids: CASRPLLAGGEQYF. The CDR3 nucleotides are TGTGCCAGCAGGCCGCTTCTAGCGGGGGGTGAGCAGTACTTC. The J gene is TRBJ2-7, the V gene TRBV27; 11 bases fit TRBD2. There are 14 residues in the CDR3. The V gene's germline CDR1 is MNHEY and CDR2 SMNVEV (reference sequence). The V segment lost 6 bases and the J segment 7 bases; nucleotides outside the gene matches: 8.

The sample holds many counts of this clonotype. The V and J genes are TRBV29-1 and TRBJ1-2; 8 nucleotides agree with TRBD1. Germline CDR1 and CDR2: SQVTM and ANQGSEA. This CDR3 is built from 12 residues. The J segment lost 4 bases and the V segment lost 6 bases, leaving 4 bases of the junction unmatched. Here the CDR3 DNA reads TGCAGCGTAATACAGGGGGGCTATGGCTACACCTTC. It is translated as CSVIQGGYGYTF.

This clonotype has a count of ten or more. This chain connects TRBV6-1 to TRBJ1-1; 7 bases match TRBD1. Germline trimming cut 7 bases from V and 3 bases from J; bases unmatched to any gene: 8. The CDR3 runs to 14 residues. Per the germline V gene, CDR1 is MNHNS and CDR2 is SASEGT. In DNA form, the CDR3 reads TGTGCCAGCACCGAACAGGGGACTTACACTGAAGCTTTCTTT. Its translation: CASTEQGTYTEAFF.

This clonotype was seen many times. The chain recombines TRBV6-4 with TRBJ1-2, with TRBD1 identical over 10 bases. V trimming: 1 base; J trimming: 8 bases; junction bases outside the gene matches: 4. CDR3 length equals 14 residues. In germline, CDR1 is MRHNA, CDR2 SNTAGT. The chain's CDR3 is CASSDWDRGGGYTF. CDR3 DNA: TGTGCCAGCAGTGACTGGGACAGGGGAGGAGGCTACACCTTC.

At least ten counts were recorded for this clonotype. The rearrangement links TRBV13 to TRBJ2-1, with D tentatively TRBD1 or TRBD2 (5 bases each). V gave up 2 bases and J gave up 5 bases, with 10 bases separating them. Germline CDR1 PRHDT, CDR2 FYEKMQ (reference sequence). This CDR3 is built from 14 residues. The chain's CDR3 is CASSLSGGHNEQFF. In DNA form, the CDR3 reads TGTGCCAGCAGCTTAAGTGGGGGACACAATGAGCAGTTCTTC.

The rearrangement joins TRBV6-1 to TRBJ1-5; D gene ambiguous. There are 15 residues in the CDR3. Per the germline V gene, CDR1 is MNHNS and CDR2 is SASEGT. Deletions cut 7 bases from V and 7 bases from J, with 20 bases between. CDR3 residues: CASTPGTFIRQPQHF. In nucleotides, the CDR3 is TGTGCCAGCACCCCCGGTACCTTTATTCGACAGCCCCAGCATTTT.

In this sample, this clonotype turned up many times. The genes are TRBV7-8 and TRBJ2-3, with D possibly matching TRBD2 (6 bases). The CDR3 spans 15 residues. Germline V CDR1 and CDR2: SGHVS, FQNEAQ. V shed 3 bases and J shed 0 bases, with 10 bases lying between them. The CDR3 is CASSFQGLSTDTQYF. The CDR3 region has the DNA TGTGCCAGCAGCTTTCAGGGACTGAGCACAGATACGCAGTATTTT.

This clonotype was observed many times. The V gene is TRBV5-6, the J gene TRBJ2-1; D tentatively fits TRBD1 or TRBD2 (5 bases each). Germline CDR1 SGHDT, CDR2 YYEEEE. The CDR3 has 12 amino acids. V was shortened by 4 bases and J by 9 bases, with 11 bases between the two germline ends. The CDR3 nucleotides read TGTGCCAGCAGCCCTGGGGGATTTGAGCAGTTCTTC. Its protein product is CASSPGGFEQFF.

This clonotype appeared many times. The chain employs TRBV7-3 and TRBJ2-5; the D is unclear. Germline V gene lookup returns CDR1 SGHTA and CDR2 FQGTGA. Trimming removed 1 base from V and 5 bases from J, with 17 bases in between. The CDR3 spans 16 residues. CDR3 in DNA: TGTGCCAGCAGCTTAAATAGTCTTTCCCTTGGGGAGACCCAGTACTTC. Its protein product is CASSLNSLSLGETQYF.

This clonotype appeared many times. This chain uses TRBV20-1 with TRBJ2-7; 7 bases agree with TRBD1. The CDR3 loop spans 13 amino acids. J gave up 2 bases and V 4 bases, and 5 bases lay outside the gene matches. Germline-derived CDR1 and CDR2 are DFQATT and SNEGSKA (reference sequence). In DNA form, the CDR3 reads TGCAGTGCTAAAACAGGGGCCACCTACGAGCAGTACTTC. Translated: CSAKTGATYEQYF.

This clonotype showed up many times. V gene TRBV18 combines with J gene TRBJ2-3, with TRBD2 identical over 8 bases. V gave up 5 bases and J gave up 2 bases; unmatched junction bases: 6. The CDR3 extends over 15 amino acids. Germline V lookup: CDR1 KGHSH, CDR2 LQKENI. In DNA form, the CDR3 reads TGTGCCAGCTCATCAATAGCGGGATCCACAGATACGCAGTATTTT. Translating gives CASSSIAGSTDTQYF.

This clonotype was seen at least ten times. CDR3 sequence: CASSPPDEDTQYF. The CDR3 DNA is TGTGCCAGCTCACCACCGGACGAGGATACGCAGTATTTT. V and J are TRBV18 and TRBJ2-3; D unclear. The V gene's germline CDR1 is KGHSH and CDR2 LQKENI. The CDR3 covers 13 residues. V gave up 0 bases and J gave up 6 bases, with 7 bases separating them.

This clonotype was counted once. A read error may explain this, as a much larger clone is one base away. The V call is TRBV5-6, the J call TRBJ1-2; tentatively, D is TRBD1 (6 bases). CDR1 and CDR2 (germline): SGHDT, YYEEEE. V lost 3 bases and J 4 bases, leaving 10 bases between the germline ends. There are 13 residues in the CDR3. The CDR3 DNA reads as TGTGCCAGCAGCTCTACAGGGAGCTATGGCTACACCTTC. It yields the protein CASSSTGSYGYTF.

This clonotype turned up a few times. It differs at one base from a far larger clone, so likely a read error. The gene calls are TRBV6-2 or TRBV6-3 and TRBJ2-1, with TRBD1 as a possible D gene (5 bases). Between the trimmed V and J ends, which lost 2 bases and 6 bases, there was a span of 14 bases. The germline gives CDR1 MNHEY, CDR2 SVGEGT. The CDR3 totals 15 residues. The CDR3 DNA follows: TGTGCCAGCAGTTACGGGGCGGTAGCCAGCAATGAGCAGTTCTTC. Translation: CASSYGAVASNEQFF.

This clonotype was picked up many times. This sequence joins TRBV7-2 and TRBJ2-7; 8 nucleotides align to TRBD1. J lost 3 bases, V lost 5 bases, and 9 bases had no gene match. This CDR3 has 15 residues. CDR1 is SGHTA, CDR2 FQGNSA, per germline. The CDR3 DNA reads TGTGCCAGCAGCGAGGTGGGACAGGAGATCTACGAGCAGTACTTC. It translates to CASSEVGQEIYEQYF.

This clonotype was seen a handful of times. Since a far larger clone is one base different, this is likely a read error. V is TRBV6-2 or TRBV6-3 and J is TRBJ1-1; no clear D. Trimming removed 6 bases from V and 3 bases from J, with 14 bases in between. CDR3 length: 14 amino acids. Germline loops: CDR1 MNHEY, CDR2 SVGEGT. DNA of the CDR3: TGTGCCAGCAGAGACCGGTTACGGTACACTGAAGCTTTCTTT. It yields the protein CASRDRLRYTEAFF.